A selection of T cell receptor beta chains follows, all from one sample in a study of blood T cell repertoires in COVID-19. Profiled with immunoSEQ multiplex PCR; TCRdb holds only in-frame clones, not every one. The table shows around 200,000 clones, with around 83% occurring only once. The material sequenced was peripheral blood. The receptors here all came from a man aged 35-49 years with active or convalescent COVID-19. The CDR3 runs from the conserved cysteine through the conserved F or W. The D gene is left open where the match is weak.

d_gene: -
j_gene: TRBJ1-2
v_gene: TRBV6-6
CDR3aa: CASSLNYGYTF

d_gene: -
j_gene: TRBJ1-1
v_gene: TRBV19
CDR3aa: CASKYGGQDRTEAFF

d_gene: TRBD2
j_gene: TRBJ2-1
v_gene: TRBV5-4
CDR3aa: CASSLAAGGSYNEQFF

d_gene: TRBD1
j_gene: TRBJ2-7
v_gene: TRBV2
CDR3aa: CASISGQFPYEQYF

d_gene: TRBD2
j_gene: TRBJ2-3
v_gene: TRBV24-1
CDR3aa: CATSVGLAGFTDTQYF

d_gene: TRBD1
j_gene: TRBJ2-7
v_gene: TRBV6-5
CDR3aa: CASSSTGSNYEQYF

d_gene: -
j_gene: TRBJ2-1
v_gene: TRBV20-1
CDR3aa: CSASGSGGVNEQFF

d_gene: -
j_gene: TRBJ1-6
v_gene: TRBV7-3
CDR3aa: CASSLGAPYNSPLHF

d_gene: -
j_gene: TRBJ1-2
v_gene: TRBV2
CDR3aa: CATAGGGYTF

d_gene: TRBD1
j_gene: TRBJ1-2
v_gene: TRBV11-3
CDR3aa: CASSFAPGQWGVGYTF

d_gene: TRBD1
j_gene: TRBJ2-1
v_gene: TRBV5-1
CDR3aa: CASSRRQGPGENEQFF

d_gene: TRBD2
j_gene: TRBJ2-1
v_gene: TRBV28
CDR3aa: CASSLLSGSSYNEQFF

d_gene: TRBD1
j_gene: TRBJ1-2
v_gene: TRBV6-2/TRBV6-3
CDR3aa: CASSYSAGGVRAFYGYTF

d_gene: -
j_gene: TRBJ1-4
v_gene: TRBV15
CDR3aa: CATSRTPPGATNEKLFF

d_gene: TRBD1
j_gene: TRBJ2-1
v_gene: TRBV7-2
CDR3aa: CASSFTGGAYNEQFF

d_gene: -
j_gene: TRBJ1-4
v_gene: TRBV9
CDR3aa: CASSVAGINEKLFF

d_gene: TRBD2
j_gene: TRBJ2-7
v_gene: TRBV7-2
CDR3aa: CASSPAGGYEQYF

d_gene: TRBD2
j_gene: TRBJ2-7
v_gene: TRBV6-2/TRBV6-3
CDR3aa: CASSPYRLAGFYEQYF

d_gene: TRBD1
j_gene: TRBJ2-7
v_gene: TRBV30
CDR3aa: CAWIDPGTGGSYEQYF

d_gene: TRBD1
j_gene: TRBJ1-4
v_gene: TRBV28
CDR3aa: CASSAPGGPNEKLFF

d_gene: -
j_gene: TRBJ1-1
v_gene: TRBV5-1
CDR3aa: CASSLIGGQNTEAFF

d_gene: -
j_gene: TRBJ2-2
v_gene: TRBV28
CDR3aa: CASIQGNTGELFF

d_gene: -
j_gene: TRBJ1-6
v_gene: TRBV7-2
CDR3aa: CASSLKSGTHNSPLHF

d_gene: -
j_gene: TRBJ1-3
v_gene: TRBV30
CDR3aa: CAWQGSGNTIYF

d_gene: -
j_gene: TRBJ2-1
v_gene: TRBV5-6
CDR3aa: CASSFSGMPYNEQFF

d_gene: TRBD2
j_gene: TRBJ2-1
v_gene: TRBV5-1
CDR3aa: CASSFDGLAPFF

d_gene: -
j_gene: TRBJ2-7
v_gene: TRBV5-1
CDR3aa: CASSADQGTYHEQYF

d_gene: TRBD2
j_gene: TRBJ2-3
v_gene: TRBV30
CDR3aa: CAWSAPGLARDTQYF

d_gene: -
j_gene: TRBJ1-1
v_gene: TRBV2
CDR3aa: CAAGKGGTEAFF

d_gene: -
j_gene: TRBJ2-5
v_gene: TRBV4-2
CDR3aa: CASSQVASGGAVETQYF

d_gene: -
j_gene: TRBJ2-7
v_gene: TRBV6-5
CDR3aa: CASSSPTGTGEQYF

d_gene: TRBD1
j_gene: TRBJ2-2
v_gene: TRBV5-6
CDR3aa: CASSPLDREAGELFF

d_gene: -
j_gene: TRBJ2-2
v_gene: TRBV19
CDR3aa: CASRQGGNTGELFF

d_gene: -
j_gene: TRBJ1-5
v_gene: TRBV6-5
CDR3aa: CASSRTRGRDQPQHF

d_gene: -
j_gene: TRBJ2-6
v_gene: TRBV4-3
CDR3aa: CASSQDYGANVLTF

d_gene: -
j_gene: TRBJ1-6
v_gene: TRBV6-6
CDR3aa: CASTQETGPPNSPLHF

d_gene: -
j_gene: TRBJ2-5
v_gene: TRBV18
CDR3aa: CASSPPSQETQYF

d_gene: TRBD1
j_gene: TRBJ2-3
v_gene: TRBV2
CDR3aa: CASSDFLLGGGTDTQYF

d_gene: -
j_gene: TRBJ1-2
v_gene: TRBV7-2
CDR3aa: CASSLNQGYGYTF

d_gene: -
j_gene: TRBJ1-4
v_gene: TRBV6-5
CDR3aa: CASSYSMRDEKLFF

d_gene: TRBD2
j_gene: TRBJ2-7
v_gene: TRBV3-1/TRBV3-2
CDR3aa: CASSQPGLGFHEQYF

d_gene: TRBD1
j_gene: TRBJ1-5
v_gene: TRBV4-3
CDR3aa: CASSQDRVVGTGVYSNQPQHF

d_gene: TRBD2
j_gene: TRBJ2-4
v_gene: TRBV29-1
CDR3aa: CSSGLAGGGKNIQYF

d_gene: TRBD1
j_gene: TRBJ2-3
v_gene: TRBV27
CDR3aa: CASSRHRGNTDTQYF

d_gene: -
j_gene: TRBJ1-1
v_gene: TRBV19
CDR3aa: CASSAPVDRGLVPNTEAFF

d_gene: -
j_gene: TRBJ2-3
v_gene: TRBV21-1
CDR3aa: CASSKVISSGTSTDTQYF

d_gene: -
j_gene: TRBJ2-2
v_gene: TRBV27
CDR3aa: CASSYQGWTGELFF

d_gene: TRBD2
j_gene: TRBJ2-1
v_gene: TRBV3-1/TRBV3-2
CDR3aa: CASSQAGRDEQFF

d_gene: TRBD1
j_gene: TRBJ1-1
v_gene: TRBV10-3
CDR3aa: CAISESGTGNTEAFF

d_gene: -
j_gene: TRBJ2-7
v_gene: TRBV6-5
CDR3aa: CATREGPYEQYF

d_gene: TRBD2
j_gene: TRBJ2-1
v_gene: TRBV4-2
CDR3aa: CASSQAGASGSRGEQFF

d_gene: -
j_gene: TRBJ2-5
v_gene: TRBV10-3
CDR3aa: CAISEGAGETQYF

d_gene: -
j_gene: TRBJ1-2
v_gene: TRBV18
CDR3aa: CASSPRTENYGYTF

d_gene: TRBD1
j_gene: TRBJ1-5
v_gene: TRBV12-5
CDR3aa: CASGENTGGGSQPQHF